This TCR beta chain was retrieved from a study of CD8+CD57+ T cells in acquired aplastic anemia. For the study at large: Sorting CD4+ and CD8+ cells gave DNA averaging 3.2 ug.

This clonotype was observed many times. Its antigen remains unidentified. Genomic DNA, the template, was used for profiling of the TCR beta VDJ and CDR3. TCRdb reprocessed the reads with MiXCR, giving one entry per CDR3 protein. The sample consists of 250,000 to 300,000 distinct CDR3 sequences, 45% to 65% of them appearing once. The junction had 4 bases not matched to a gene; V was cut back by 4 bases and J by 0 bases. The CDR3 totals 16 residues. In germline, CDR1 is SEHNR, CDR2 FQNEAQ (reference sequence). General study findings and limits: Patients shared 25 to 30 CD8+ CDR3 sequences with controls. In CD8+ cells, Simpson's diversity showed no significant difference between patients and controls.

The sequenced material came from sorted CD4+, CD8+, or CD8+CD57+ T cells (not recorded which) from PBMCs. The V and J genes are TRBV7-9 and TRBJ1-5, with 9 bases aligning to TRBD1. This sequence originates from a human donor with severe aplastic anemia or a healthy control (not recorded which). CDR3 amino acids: CASSSDRGTSNQPQHF. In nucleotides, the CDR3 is TGTGCCAGCAGCTCTGACAGGGGGACTAGCAATCAGCCCCAGCATTTT.